The 31 T cell receptor beta chains below come from one sample, sequenced in a study of T cells in Graves' hyperthyroidism and ophthalmopathy. Regions amplified from RNA transcripts were the TCR beta CDR3 regions. HTBI primers were used for first-round RT-PCR of the TCR CDR3. TCRdb re-called the multiplex PCR reads with MiXCR, one entry per CDR3 protein. The table has a few hundred thousand distinct CDR3 sequences, around 46% seen once; the top ten hold about 20%. Input material: peripheral blood or thyroid tissue (not recorded which). All receptors come from an adult woman with Graves' disease, either hyperthyroidism or ophthalmopathy (not recorded which).

The chain recombines TRBV12-3 or TRBV12-4 with TRBJ1-1; D is possibly TRBD1 (6 bases). The CDR3 is 11 residues long. Between the trimmed V and J ends, which lost 4 bases and 9 bases, there was a span of 9 bases. The CDR3 is CASSSRGKAFF. DNA of the CDR3: TGTGCCAGCAGTTCCAGGGGCAAAGCTTTCTTT.

This clonotype was detected only a few times. A much larger clone lies a single base off, so this may be a read error. The chain uses TRBV20-1 and TRBJ2-7; perhaps TRBD2 as D (6 bases). V was trimmed by 0 bases and J by 5 bases, leaving 11 bases between them. The CDR3 is made up of 13 amino acids. Germline V gene data show CDR1 as DFQATT and CDR2 as SNEGSKA (reference sequence). The CDR3 sequence: CSARDMREDEQYF. The CDR3 coding sequence is TGCAGTGCTAGAGATATGAGGGAGGACGAGCAGTACTTC.

The gene calls are TRBV7-9 and TRBJ2-3; maybe TRBD2 (6 bases). V was shortened by 3 bases and J by 11 bases, with 12 bases between the two germline ends. Germline values: CDR1 SEHNR, CDR2 FQNEAQ (reference sequence). The CDR3 loop spans 12 amino acids. The CDR3 bases are TGTGCCAGCAGCTTTTCTACGGAGGGGCAGTATTTT. This codes for CASSFSTEGQYF.

The chain uses TRBV20-1 and TRBJ1-2, with a weak D call TRBD1 (6 bases). The CDR3 length is 13 residues. CDR1 is DFQATT and CDR2 is SNEGSKA in the germline V gene (reference sequence). V was shortened by 4 bases and J by 2 bases, with 11 bases between the two germline ends. The DNA of the CDR3 is TGCAGTGCTATAAACAGGGCCAACTATGGCTACACCTTC. Its translation: CSAINRANYGYTF.

This clonotype was detected only a few times. The rearrangement links TRBV5-6 to TRBJ1-2, with 8 positions matching TRBD1. The CDR3 contains 17 residues. V trimming: 3 bases; J trimming: 0 bases; junction bases outside the gene matches: 10. The germline V gene encodes CDR1 SGHDT and CDR2 YYEEEE. This chain's CDR3 is CASSSHTNRGANYGYTF. CDR3 bases: TGTGCCAGCAGCTCTCACACCAACAGGGGGGCTAACTATGGCTACACCTTC.

On this clonotype: This likely comes from a read error, as the CDR3 has no conserved phenylalanine or tryptophan at its end. No DNA is shown, since the ends of the CDR3 on it are uncertain; the CDR3 is the one TCRdb lists. The chain carries TRBV9 and TRBJ1-1; the table calls TRBD1, which could not be checked here. The CDR3 contains 8 residues when both ends are counted. Germline values: CDR1 SGDLS, CDR2 YYNGEE. The chain's CDR3 is CASSTGQV.

The CDR3 DNA is TGTGCCACCAGCAGAGAGGCGGGCCAGCCCCAGCATTTT. Residues: CATSREAGQPQHF. This chain connects TRBV15 to TRBJ1-5; D is unresolved. The germline V and J ends were trimmed by 0 bases and 7 bases, with 7 bases remaining between them. Germline V gene sequence: CDR1 LNHNV, CDR2 YYDKDF (reference sequence). The length of the CDR3 is 13 residues.

As to this clonotype: An end of the junction differs from the germline gene, which may be a read error. The gene calls are TRBV5-1 and TRBJ2-7; 7 positions match TRBD2. The CDR3 runs 14 residues. The V gene's germline CDR1 is SGHRS and CDR2 YFSETQ. CDR3 nucleotide sequence: TGTGCCAGCAGCCCCGGACTAGGGGTCCTCGAGCAGTACTTC. Translated, it gives CASSPGLGVLEQYF.

This clonotype was picked up many times. The chain combines TRBV5-1 with TRBJ2-7, with a possible D match to TRBD2 (6 bases). This CDR3 contains 15 residues. Germline V gives CDR1 SGHRS, CDR2 YFSETQ. V lost 1 base and J lost 2, with 13 bases in between. The CDR3 coding sequence is TGCGCCAGCAGCTTGAGGAGGGCCAGGACCTACGAGCAGTACTTC. Amino acids: CASSLRRARTYEQYF.

This clonotype was counted ten times or more. This chain links TRBV9 with TRBJ1-5; maybe TRBD1 (5 bases). Germline CDR1 SGDLS, CDR2 YYNGEE. The CDR3 consists of 14 residues. Trimming removed 3 bases at V and 4 bases at J, with 11 bases between. This chain's CDR3 is CASSGDGGNQPQHF. CDR3 nucleotides: TGTGCCAGCAGCGGGGACGGGGGGAATCAGCCCCAGCATTTT.

The sample holds a few counts of this clonotype. The rearrangement uses TRBV30 and TRBJ1-4; 8 nucleotides line up with TRBD1. The CDR3 is 14 residues long. With 2 bases clipped from V and 5 bases from J, the junction kept 4 bases outside the gene matches. Germline CDR1 and CDR2: GTSNPN and SVGIG (reference sequence). The CDR3 reads CAWSSGQENEKLFF. In DNA, the CDR3 is TGTGCCTGGAGTTCGGGACAGGAAAATGAAAAACTGTTTTTT.

The chain carries TRBV11-2 and TRBJ2-5; the match to TRBD2 covers 7 bases. This CDR3 comprises 15 residues. From germline, CDR1 is SGHAT and CDR2 FQNNGV. The ends lost 3 bases at V and 8 bases at J; junction bases unmatched: 12. CDR3 in amino acids: CASSLEGAGEATQYF. CDR3 coding DNA: TGTGCCAGCAGCTTGGAGGGTGCGGGAGAGGCTACCCAGTACTTC.

This clonotype was counted between two and nine times. The rearrangement links TRBV7-6 to TRBJ2-7; D is possibly TRBD1 (5 bases). The germline V gene encodes CDR1 SGHVS and CDR2 FNYEAQ. With 6 bases removed from V and 4 bases from J, the gap between germline ends came to 25 bases. The CDR3 extends over 17 amino acids. CDR3 coding DNA: TGTGCCAGCAGTTTCCGCAAGGGGATAGGTAGGGCGTACGAGCAGTACTTC. Translating gives CASSFRKGIGRAYEQYF.

At least ten counts were recorded for this clonotype. V usage is TRBV5-1 and J usage is TRBJ2-7; TRBD2 is a possible D gene (6 bases). The CDR3 has 13 residues. From germline, CDR1 is SGHRS and CDR2 YFSETQ. Deletions cut 4 bases from V and 6 bases from J, with 14 bases between. CDR3 in DNA: TGCGCCAGCAGCACCGGGGGATTTGGCGAGCAGTACTTC. This encodes CASSTGGFGEQYF.

This clonotype was seen repeatedly, ten times or more. The rearrangement uses TRBV5-1 and TRBJ2-7; D may match TRBD1 or TRBD2 (5 bases each). The CDR3 runs to 14 residues. V was clipped by 1 base and J by 6 bases, with 14 bases between them. Germline V gene data show CDR1 as SGHRS and CDR2 as YFSETQ. The CDR3, as DNA: TGCGCCAGCAGCTTGCAAGGGAGTAGGGGCGAGCAGTACTTC. Its protein product is CASSLQGSRGEQYF.

Remarks on this clonotype: This sequence may be a read error, since a much larger clone differs from it by one base. The chain uses TRBV7-9 and TRBJ2-7, with 7 bases identical to TRBD1. In germline, CDR1 is SEHNR, CDR2 FQNEAQ (reference sequence). The length of the CDR3 is 15 residues. V trimming: 5 bases; J trimming: 3 bases; junction bases outside the gene matches: 10. Written as DNA, the CDR3 is TGTGCCAGCAGCGGAGACAGGGTGAGTATCTACGAGCAGTACTTC. As protein: CASSGDRVSIYEQYF.

This clonotype came up many times. The chain uses TRBV7-2 and TRBJ2-1; TRBD2 might be the D (6 bases). V shed 4 bases and J shed 3 bases, with 13 bases lying between them. CDR3 size: 15 residues. In germline, CDR1 is SGHTA, CDR2 FQGNSA. As DNA, the CDR3 is TGTGCCAGCAGCTCGTTCCGGGACTTCTACAATGAGCAGTTCTTC. Protein product: CASSSFRDFYNEQFF.

Worth noting for this clonotype: The junction differs from germline at one of its ends, possibly a read error. The chain combines TRBV11-3 with TRBJ1-2; the match to TRBD1 covers 11 bases. The CDR3 loop spans 13 amino acids. Germline V CDR1 and CDR2: SGHNT, YENEEA. Written as DNA, the CDR3 is TGTGCCATCAGCCCGGACAGGGGGCATGGCTACACCTTC. Translated: CAISPDRGHGYTF.

This clonotype was counted between two and nine times. One end of the junction varies from germline; a read error may be responsible. CDR3 loop: CASSLQGAGSPLHF. CDR3 nucleotide sequence: TGTGCCAGCAGTTTACAGGGGGCGGGTTCACCTCTCCACTTT. The chain combines TRBV6-5 with TRBJ1-6, with 9 bases that match TRBD1. The CDR3 runs 14 residues. The V gene's germline CDR1 is MNHEY and CDR2 SVGAGI.

This clonotype was seen many times. The V gene is TRBV7-9, the J gene TRBJ2-5; D is perhaps TRBD2 (6 bases). The CDR3 runs to 14 residues. The germline V gene encodes CDR1 SEHNR and CDR2 FQNEAQ (reference sequence). V was clipped by 2 bases and J by 5 bases, with 12 bases between them. CDR3 nucleotide sequence: TGTGCCAGCAGCTTATTGGACCTAGCGGAGACCCAGTACTTC. Protein sequence: CASSLLDLAETQYF.

This clonotype was observed at least ten times. The chain carries TRBV10-3 and TRBJ2-7; D is perhaps TRBD1 (5 bases). Between the trimmed V and J ends, which lost 5 bases and 5 bases, there was a span of 10 bases. In germline, CDR1 is ENHRY, CDR2 SYGVKD. The CDR3 loop spans 12 amino acids. CDR3 nucleotides: TGTGCCATCAGTCCCGACAGTGACGAGCAGTACTTC. Residues: CAISPDSDEQYF.

The table lists this clonotype with many counts. V is TRBV29-1 and J is TRBJ1-1, with 9 bases aligning to TRBD1. V was clipped by 6 bases and J by 3 bases; unmatched bases: 11. Germline CDR1 SQVTM, CDR2 ANQGSEA. This CDR3 has 15 amino acids. As DNA, the CDR3 is TGCAGCGTCAAATTTGACAGGGGGTGGGACACTGAAGCTTTCTTT. It codes for CSVKFDRGWDTEAFF. Using reference TRBV29-1 and TRBJ1-1 for the parts outside the CDR3, the full variable domain is SAVISQKPSRDICQRGTSLTIQCQVDSQVTMMFWYRQQPGQSLTLIATANQGSEATYESGFVIDKFPISRPNLTFSTLTVSNMSPEDSSIYLCSVKFDRGWDTEAFFGQGTRLTVV.

About this clonotype itself: A read error is likely, as this CDR3 ends without the conserved phenylalanine or tryptophan. The DNA is omitted, as the CDR3 cannot be located on it reliably, and the CDR3 follows TCRdb's listing. The chain employs TRBV5-6 and TRBJ1-5. From its first to its last residue, the CDR3 has 8 amino acids. Germline lookup yields CDR1 SGHDT and CDR2 YYEEEE. The CDR3 sequence is CASSLVSR.

This clonotype occurred a few times. The V call is TRBV19, the J call TRBJ2-3; D remains ambiguous. V was clipped by 4 bases and J by 1 base, with 12 bases between them. Germline V gene data show CDR1 as LNHDA and CDR2 as SQIVND (reference sequence). The CDR3 contains 15 residues. The CDR3 nucleotides are TGTGCCAGTAGTACAATGGACCGACGCACAGATACGCAGTATTTT. This codes for CASSTMDRRTDTQYF.

This clonotype has more than one count but fewer than ten. This chain connects TRBV18 to TRBJ1-1, with TRBD1 matching over 8 bases. With V trimmed by 5 bases and J by 1 base, 6 bases remained unmatched. CDR1 and CDR2 (germline): KGHSH, LQKENI. The CDR3 consists of 15 residues. The CDR3 DNA is TGTGCCAGCTCAATTGCGGGGACAGGGAACACTGAAGCTTTCTTT. Encoded protein: CASSIAGTGNTEAFF.

This clonotype was recorded at least ten times. CDR3 in amino acids: CATSDAGSGYGYTF. Here the CDR3 DNA reads TGTGCCACCAGTGATGCAGGGAGTGGCTATGGCTACACCTTC. The V gene is TRBV24-1, the J gene TRBJ1-2, with D perhaps matching TRBD1 (5 bases). Trimming stripped 3 bases from V and 4 bases from J, with 11 bases between. CDR1 is KGHDR and CDR2 is SFDVKD in the germline V gene. The CDR3 spans 14 residues.

As to this clonotype: Relative to the germline gene, one junction end is altered; a read error may explain this. The V and J genes are TRBV7-2 and TRBJ1-6; D not resolved. The CDR3 has 17 residues. Looked up from germline, CDR1 is SGHTA and CDR2 is FQGNSA. CDR3 sequence reads: CACSLTLGWSYNSPLHF. In nucleotides, the CDR3 is TGTGCCTGCAGCTTAACGCTGGGGTGGTCCTATAATTCACCCCTCCACTTT.

This clonotype was recorded many times. The rearrangement uses TRBV12-3 or TRBV12-4 and TRBJ1-6; 7 bases map to TRBD1. With 7 bases clipped from V and 10 bases from J, the junction kept 13 bases outside the gene matches. The CDR3 has 15 residues. The CDR3 DNA follows: TGTGCCAGCAAGACTACAGGGGCTGGGGAGTCACCCCTCCACTTT. It codes for CASKTTGAGESPLHF.

This clonotype was observed at least ten times. This sequence joins TRBV5-1 and TRBJ1-1, with D possibly being TRBD1 (6 bases). V lost 3 bases and J 5 bases, leaving 26 bases between the germline ends. This CDR3 is built from 18 residues. Germline V gives CDR1 SGHRS, CDR2 YFSETQ. The DNA for the CDR3 is TGCGCCAGCAGCTCCAAATTGAAACAGGGATCGACGAGGACTGAAGCTTTCTTT. It encodes CASSSKLKQGSTRTEAFF.

The chain carries TRBV10-3 and TRBJ2-1; TRBD2 aligns across 11 bases. The length of the CDR3 is 15 residues. In germline, CDR1 is ENHRY, CDR2 SYGVKD. The junction had 4 bases not matched to a gene; V was cut back by 6 bases and J by 3 bases. CDR3 nucleotides: TGTGCCATCAGCCTGACTAGCGGGAACTACAATGAGCAGTTCTTC. It encodes CAISLTSGNYNEQFF.

The chain uses TRBV2 and TRBJ1-5; possibly TRBD1 for D (5 bases). The V end was cut by 5 bases, the J end by 7 bases, with 15 bases between. The germline CDR1 and CDR2 sequences are SNHLY and FYNNEI. The CDR3 is made up of 14 amino acids. The DNA of the CDR3 is TGTGCCAGCAGTCCCGAGGGGCGCCAGCAGCCCCAGCATTTT. The encoded protein is CASSPEGRQQPQHF.